This entry concerns a single TCR beta chain. Only one count was recorded for this clonotype. Its antigen specificity is not known. The sample holds no much larger clone one base away, and base qualities are not on file. A single read counts as weak evidence. TCR beta VDJ combination and CDR3 sequence profiling used genomic DNA as the template. An Illumina HiSeq 2000 was used for TCR repertoire sequencing. In the source study's methods: Repertoires were assessed using TRBV/TRBJ rearrangement plots, CDR3 size and DJ length profiles, and Simpson's diversity index. Whichever DNA sequence was most abundant in the deep sequencing data was defined as the immunodominant clone. CDR3 amino acid sequences were screened for sharing across subjects and compared with published repertoires and the VDJdb database. TCRdb cleaned the public reads at Q25 with fastp, built clones with MiXCR and kept in-frame beta chains. When rows share a CDR3 protein, they turn into one entry using the most common DNA and genes. The V and J calls, along with clone size, are taken from TCRdb and not from the paper's own processing. The sample data list tens of thousands of distinct CDR3 sequences, and roughly 77% of these were observed just once. The ten largest account for over 20% of the sample.

This entry belongs to a study of CD8+CD57+ T cells in acquired aplastic anemia (dated by TCRdb to about 2018). About the study as a whole: On average, sorted CD4+ and CD8+ cells yielded around 3.1 ug of extracted DNA, with a range of roughly 0.18 to 30 ug. For healthy donor samples, the average read count was roughly 9.9 million for CD4+ cells and around 12 million for CD8+ cells.

The study deep-sequenced TCR repertoires of sorted CD4+ and CD8+ blood T cells from severe aplastic anemia patients and healthy subjects. Ficoll-Paque density gradient centrifugation was used to isolate peripheral blood mononuclear cells. Before DNA extraction, CD4+ and CD8+ T cells were sorted with FACS or magnetic beads. CDR1 and CDR2, per the germline V gene, are ENHRY and SYGVKD. Ends trimmed: V by 2 bases, J by 4 bases; bases unmatched to a gene: 6. The CDR3 measures 15 amino acids from cysteine to phenylalanine. The kept DNA is CDR3 alone, 45 bases in frame from the first base. Study-level results and caveats: No significant difference in CD8+ Simpson's diversity was found between patients and healthy controls (P=0.060). Although some 28 CD8+ CDR3 sequences were shared by patients and controls, these sequences appeared highly expressed in patients and within the immunodominant clones of patients.

Recombination linked TRBV10-3 to TRBJ2-5, and 8 junction bases match TRBD1. Sequenced input: sorted CD4+, CD8+, or CD8+CD57+ T cells (not recorded which) from PBMCs. The receptor comes from a human donor in good health, serving as a control. The CDR3 sequence is CAISEGGQVRETQYF. The DNA sequence follows: TGTGCCATCAGTGAGGGGGGACAGGTACGAGAGACCCAGTACTTC.